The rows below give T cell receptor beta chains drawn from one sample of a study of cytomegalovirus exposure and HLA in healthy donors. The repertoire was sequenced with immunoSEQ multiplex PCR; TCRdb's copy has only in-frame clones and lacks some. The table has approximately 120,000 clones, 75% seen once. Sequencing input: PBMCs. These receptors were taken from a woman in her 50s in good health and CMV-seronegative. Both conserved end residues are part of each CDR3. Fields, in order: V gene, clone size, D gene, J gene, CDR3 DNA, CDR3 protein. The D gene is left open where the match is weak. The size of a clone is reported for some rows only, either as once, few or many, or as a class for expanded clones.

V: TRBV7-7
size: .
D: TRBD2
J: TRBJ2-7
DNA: TGTGCCAGCAGCTTCCTCGCGGGAGTTCACGAGCAGTACTTC
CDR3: CASSFLAGVHEQYF

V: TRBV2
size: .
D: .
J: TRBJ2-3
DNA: TGTGCCAGCAGCGCGAATCAGGGCCCAGATACGCAGTATTTT
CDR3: CASSANQGPDTQYF

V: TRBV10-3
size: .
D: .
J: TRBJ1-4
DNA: TGTGCCATCAAGAAAGACAGCCTCGAAGGCGAAAAACTGTTTTTT
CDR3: CAIKKDSLEGEKLFF

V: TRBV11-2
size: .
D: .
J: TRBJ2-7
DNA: TGTGCCAGCAGCTACACTGGACTGGGCTACGAGCAGTACTTC
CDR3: CASSYTGLGYEQYF

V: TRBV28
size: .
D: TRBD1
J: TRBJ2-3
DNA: TGTGCCAGCAGTTATTTGGCTGGGACAGGGAGCACAGATACGCAGTATTTT
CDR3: CASSYLAGTGSTDTQYF

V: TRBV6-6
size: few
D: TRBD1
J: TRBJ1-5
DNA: TGTGCCAGCAGTTACCAAAGGACAGGGAGGGGTCAGCCCCAGCATTTT
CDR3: CASSYQRTGRGQPQHF

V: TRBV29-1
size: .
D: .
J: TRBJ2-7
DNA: TGCAGCGTTGGTTGGAGGTACGAGCAGTACTTC
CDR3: CSVGWRYEQYF

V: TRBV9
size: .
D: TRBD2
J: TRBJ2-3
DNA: TGTGCCAGCAGCGCAGGAGCGGGAGGGCCCGGTACAGATACGCAGTATTTT
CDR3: CASSAGAGGPGTDTQYF

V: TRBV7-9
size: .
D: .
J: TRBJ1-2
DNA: TGTGCCAGCAGCCTCTTGGGTGGCAACTACGATGGCTACACCTTC
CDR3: CASSLLGGNYDGYTF

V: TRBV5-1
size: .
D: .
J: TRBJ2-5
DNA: TGCGCCAGCAGCAAAAACACAGGGAGCCAAGAGACCCAGTACTTC
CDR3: CASSKNTGSQETQYF

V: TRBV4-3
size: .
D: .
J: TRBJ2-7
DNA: TGCGCCAGCAGCCAAGGCGCCCAGGGCCTCTACGAGCAGTACTTC
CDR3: CASSQGAQGLYEQYF

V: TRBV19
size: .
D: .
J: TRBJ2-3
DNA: TGTGCCAGTAGTATCGGGGAAGTAAGATGGTATTTT
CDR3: CASSIGEVRWYF

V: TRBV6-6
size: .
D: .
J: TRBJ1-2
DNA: TGTGCCAGCAGTCCAGGGGAGACTAACTATGGCTACACCTTC
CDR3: CASSPGETNYGYTF

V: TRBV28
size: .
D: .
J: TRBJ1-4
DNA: TGTGCGAGCCTGGCAGATGAAAAACTGTTTTTT
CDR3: CASLADEKLFF

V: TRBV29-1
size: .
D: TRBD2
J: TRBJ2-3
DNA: TGCAGCGGAACGGCGGGAGTTCGGACAAGCACAGATACGCAGTATTTT
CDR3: CSGTAGVRTSTDTQYF

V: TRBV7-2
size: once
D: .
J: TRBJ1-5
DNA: TGTGCCAGCAGCTTAGGGGGGGGGAGTTATAGCAATCAGCCCCAGCATTTT
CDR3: CASSLGGGSYSNQPQHF

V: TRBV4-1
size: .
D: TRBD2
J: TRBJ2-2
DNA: TGCGCCAGCAGCCAAGAGGGACTAGACGACACCGGGGAGCTGTTTTTT
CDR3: CASSQEGLDDTGELFF